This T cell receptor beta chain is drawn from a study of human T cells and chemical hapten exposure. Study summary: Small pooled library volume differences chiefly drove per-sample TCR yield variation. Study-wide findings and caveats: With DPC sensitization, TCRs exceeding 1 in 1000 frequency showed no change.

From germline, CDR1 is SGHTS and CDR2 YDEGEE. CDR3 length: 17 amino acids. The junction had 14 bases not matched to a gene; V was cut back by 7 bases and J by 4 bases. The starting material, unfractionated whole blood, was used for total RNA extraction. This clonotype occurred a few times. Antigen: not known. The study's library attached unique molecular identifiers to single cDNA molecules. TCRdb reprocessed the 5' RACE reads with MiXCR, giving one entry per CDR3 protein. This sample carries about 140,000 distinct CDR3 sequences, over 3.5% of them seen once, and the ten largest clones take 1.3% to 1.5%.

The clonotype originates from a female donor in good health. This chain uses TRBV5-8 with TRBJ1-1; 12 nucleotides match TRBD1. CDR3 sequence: CASVLMGQGAWATEAFF. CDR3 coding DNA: TGTGCCAGCGTACTTATGGGACAGGGGGCTTGGGCCACTGAAGCTTTCTTT.